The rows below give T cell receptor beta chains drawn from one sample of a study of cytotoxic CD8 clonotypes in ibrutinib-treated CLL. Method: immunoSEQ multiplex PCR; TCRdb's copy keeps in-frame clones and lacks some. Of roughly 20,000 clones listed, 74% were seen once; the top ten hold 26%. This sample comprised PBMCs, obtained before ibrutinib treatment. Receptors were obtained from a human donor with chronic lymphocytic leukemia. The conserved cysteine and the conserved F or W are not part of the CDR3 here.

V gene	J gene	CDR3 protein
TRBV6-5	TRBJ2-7	ASSVSPSLSYEQY
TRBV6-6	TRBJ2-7	ASSMAGLQY
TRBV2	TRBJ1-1	ASSDLQRTEAF
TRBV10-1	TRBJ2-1	ASSESVAGKRGEQF
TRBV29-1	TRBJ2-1	SVERAGGPYNEQF
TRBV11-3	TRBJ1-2	ASSKGPNSGYT
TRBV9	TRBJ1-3	ASSVGGNSGNTIY
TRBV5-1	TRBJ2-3	ASSFLAGVRDTQY
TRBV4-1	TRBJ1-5	ASSQETGQGAQPQH
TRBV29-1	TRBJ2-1	SASRGEQF